Listed here are 28 T cell receptor beta chains from one sample, sequenced in a study of T cell responses to AZD1222 COVID-19 vaccine. Clones were sequenced by immunoSEQ multiplex PCR, and TCRdb holds only the in-frame ones, with some missing. Among roughly 150,000 clones listed, more than 85% were seen once. The material sequenced was peripheral blood, taken 28 days after the second AZD1222 dose. The receptors shown here come from an adult who received the AZD1222 COVID-19 vaccine.

This chain links TRBV30 with TRBJ2-7, with a weak D call TRBD2 (7 bases). V was clipped by 7 bases and J by 4 bases, with 17 bases between them. The CDR3 consists of 13 residues. Germline-derived CDR1 and CDR2 are GTSNPN and SVGIG (reference sequence). The CDR3 DNA is TGTGCCTCATCCACGGGGGGCCGTTACGAGCAGTACTTC. This translates into CASSTGGRYEQYF.

V gene TRBV2 combines with J gene TRBJ2-1, with 11 bases that match TRBD2. The CDR3 has 18 residues. Trimming took 6 bases from V and 4 from J; bases not matched to a gene: 14. Germline CDR1 SNHLY, CDR2 FYNNEI. DNA of the CDR3: TGTGCCAGCAGCCACCCCGACCCGGGACTAGCGGTTTACAATGAGCAGTTCTTC. As protein: CASSHPDPGLAVYNEQFF.

The J gene is TRBJ1-2, the V gene TRBV7-8; 10 nucleotides match TRBD1. CDR3 length equals 16 residues. Germline V gene lookup returns CDR1 SGHVS and CDR2 FQNEAQ. The V gene end was trimmed by 1 base and the J gene end by 4 bases; junction bases not matched to a gene: 6. DNA for the CDR3: TGTGCCAGCAGCTTAGAGGGACAGGGGACCCTCTATGGCTACACCTTC. Encoded protein: CASSLEGQGTLYGYTF.

This clone was seen only once. The gene calls are TRBV13 and TRBJ2-2, with 7 bases that match TRBD1. This CDR3 comprises 14 residues. With 3 bases clipped from V and 6 bases from J, the junction kept 4 bases outside the gene matches. Germline V gene sequence: CDR1 PRHDT, CDR2 FYEKMQ (reference sequence). CDR3 protein: CASSFGQVAGELFF. In nucleotides, the CDR3 is TGTGCCAGCAGCTTCGGACAGGTGGCCGGGGAGCTGTTTTTT. Variable domain in full (rest from reference TRBV13 and TRBJ2-2): AAGVIQSPRHLIKEKRETATLKCYPIPRHDTVYWYQQGPGQDPQFLISFYEKMQSDKGSIPDRFSAQQFSDYHSELNMSSLELGDSALYFCASSFGQVAGELFFGEGSRLTVL.

The CDR3: CASSVDGEPTGELFF. CDR3 sequence (DNA): TGTGCCAGCAGCGTAGATGGGGAACCCACCGGGGAGCTGTTTTTT. The genes are TRBV9 and TRBJ2-2; no reliable D call. The germline CDR1 and CDR2 sequences are SGDLS and YYNGEE. Trimming pared 0 bases from V and 4 bases from J, leaving 10 bases between. The CDR3 has 15 residues.

This clone was detected only once. V usage is TRBV9 and J usage is TRBJ1-6, with 7 bases fitting TRBD1. The CDR3 consists of 14 residues. V dropped 4 bases and J dropped 8; count of bases not matched to a gene: 6. Germline CDR1 and CDR2: SGDLS and YYNGEE. CDR3 region: CASSTRQGHSPLHF. The CDR3 nucleotides read TGTGCCAGCAGCACAAGACAGGGACATTCACCCCTCCACTTT.

CDR3 nucleotide sequence: TGTGCCAGCAGCTCGGTGGCCAACTCCTACAATGAGCAGTTCTTC. Its protein product is CASSSVANSYNEQFF. V usage is TRBV7-2 and J usage is TRBJ2-1; D remains unclear. This CDR3 region has 15 residues. Germline CDR1 and CDR2: SGHTA and FQGNSA. Trimming cost V 4 bases and J 0 bases, with 10 bases left between them.

This chain uses TRBV12-5 with TRBJ1-6; D is perhaps TRBD1 (5 bases). The CDR3 spans 17 residues. Germline lookup yields CDR1 LGHNT and CDR2 FRNRAP. V lost 7 bases, J lost 6 bases, and 22 bases lay in between. The CDR3 nucleotides are TGTGCTAGTGCCCTATTGGACACCCTCTTGACTAATTCACCCCTCCACTTT. Its protein is CASALLDTLLTNSPLHF.

The chain has TRBV5-3 and TRBJ1-4, with 7 bases that match TRBD1. TRBV5-3 is labeled an ORF, and its function is uncertain. V shed 3 bases, J shed 8 bases, and the junction held 7 bases outside the gene matches. The CDR3 sequence is 14 residues long. As DNA, the CDR3 is TGTGCCAGAAGCTCCGGGACAGAACAAGAAAAACTGTTTTTT. Protein product: CARSSGTEQEKLFF.

This clone was observed once. The chain has TRBV5-1 and TRBJ1-1; D unclear. CDR1 is SGHRS and CDR2 is YFSETQ in the germline V gene. Trimming stripped 0 bases from V and 6 bases from J, with 12 bases between. The CDR3 is 14 residues long. This chain's CDR3 is CASSLADAAPEAFF. In DNA, the CDR3 is TGCGCCAGCAGCTTGGCCGACGCGGCCCCTGAAGCTTTCTTT.

In this sample, this clone turned up a few times. The sample has other DNA sequences that encode this CDR3 too. The chain links TRBV7-9 to TRBJ2-7; 8 bases match TRBD1. The V and J ends lost 4 bases and 5 bases, in that order; junction bases with no gene match: 1. Germline V CDR1 and CDR2: SEHNR, FQNEAQ (reference sequence). The CDR3 spans 12 residues. The CDR3 region has the DNA TGTGCCAGCAGCTCGACAGGGGACGAGCAGTACTTC. Its protein is CASSSTGDEQYF.

The chain joins TRBV15 to TRBJ2-1, with D possibly TRBD2 on 6 matching bases. This CDR3 is 16 amino acids long. V was trimmed by 0 bases and J by 5 bases, leaving 14 bases between them. CDR1 is LNHNV and CDR2 is YYDKDF in the germline V gene (reference sequence). CDR3: CATSRDAGRNNNEQFF. CDR3 coding DNA: TGTGCCACCAGCAGAGATGCTGGGAGGAACAACAATGAGCAGTTCTTC.

In nucleotides, the CDR3 is TGCGCCAGCAGCTCCGGGACAGGGACCGACGAATCCCTCTTCAATGAGCAGTTCTTC. Its translation: CASSSGTGTDESLFNEQFF. The rearrangement joins TRBV5-1 to TRBJ2-1; 9 bases are a match to TRBD1. Per germline, CDR1 SGHRS and CDR2 YFSETQ. This CDR3 has 19 residues. Trimming at V came to 3 bases and at J to 6 bases, leaving 19 bases not matched to a gene. Supplemented by reference TRBV5-1 and TRBJ2-1, the full variable domain reads KAGVTQTPRYLIKTRGQQVTLSCSPISGHRSVSWYQQTPGQGLQFLFEYFSETQRNKGNFPGRFSGRQFSNSRSEMNVSTLELGDSALYLCASSSGTGTDESLFNEQFFGPGTRLTVL.

The chain carries TRBV5-1 and TRBJ1-1, with 7 bases lining up with TRBD1. Germline trimming cut 1 base from V and 1 base from J; bases unmatched to any gene: 10. Per germline, CDR1 SGHRS and CDR2 YFSETQ. The CDR3 contains 17 residues. CDR3 coding DNA: TGCGCCAGCAGCTTGTGGCAGGGGGTTAGCGGGAACACTGAAGCTTTCTTT. It specifies CASSLWQGVSGNTEAFF.

This chain connects TRBV25-1 to TRBJ1-2; D is undetermined. Germline CDR1 and CDR2: MGHDK and SYGVNS. The CDR3 loop spans 12 amino acids. Trimming stripped 3 bases from V and 3 bases from J, with 5 bases between. The CDR3 sequence: CASSDWDYGYTF. The CDR3 nucleotides are TGTGCCAGCAGTGACTGGGACTATGGCTACACCTTC.

The chain employs TRBV3-1 (or the pseudogene TRBV3-2) and TRBJ2-7; D gene ambiguous. Looked up from germline, CDR1 is LGHDT and CDR2 is YNNKEL (reference sequence). V was pared by 0 bases and J by 3 bases, with 9 bases between. The CDR3 contains 14 residues. The DNA of the CDR3 is TGTGCCAGCAGCCAAGATCGTCTAGTCTACGAGCAGTACTTC. Translating it yields CASSQDRLVYEQYF.

The rearrangement joins TRBV6-2 or TRBV6-3 to TRBJ2-5, with D perhaps matching TRBD2 (6 bases). Trimming took 2 bases from V and 4 from J, leaving 8 bases between them. The CDR3 is 13 residues long. Germline CDR1 and CDR2: MNHEY and SVGEGT. The CDR3: CASSYLEGETQYF. The DNA for the CDR3 is TGTGCCAGCAGTTACCTGGAGGGAGAGACCCAGTACTTC.

V usage is TRBV30 and J usage is TRBJ2-1; 9 bases line up with TRBD2. J was trimmed by 10 bases and V by 1 base; bases with no gene match: 8. This CDR3 is built from 14 residues. Germline CDR1 reads GTSNPN; CDR2 reads SVGIG (reference sequence). This CDR3 reads CAWSGLAARGEQFF. The CDR3 DNA reads TGTGCCTGGAGTGGACTAGCGGCTCGGGGGGAGCAGTTCTTC.

The J gene is TRBJ1-1, the V gene TRBV9, with a tentative D call TRBD1 (6 bases). V lost 4 bases, J lost 8 bases, and 15 bases lay in between. Germline CDR1 is SGDLS and CDR2 is YYNGEE. The CDR3 has 13 amino acids. The CDR3 DNA reads as TGTGCCAGCAGCTTCCTCCCGGACAGAGAAGCTTTCTTT. Protein sequence: CASSFLPDREAFF.

The chain is built from TRBV3-1 (or the pseudogene TRBV3-2) and TRBJ2-1, with D perhaps TRBD2 (6 bases). From germline, CDR1 is LGHDT and CDR2 YNNKEL (reference sequence). The CDR3 is made up of 12 amino acids. Trimming shortened V by 1 base and J by 14 bases, and 12 bases separated the two germline ends. In nucleotides, the CDR3 is TGTGCCAGCAGCCAAGCCCCCGGAGGGGAGTTCTTC. As protein: CASSQAPGGEFF.

The rearrangement uses TRBV10-3 and TRBJ1-6; D is undetermined. This CDR3 is 16 amino acids long. Germline values: CDR1 ENHRY, CDR2 SYGVKD. Trimming took off 3 bases at V and 7 bases at J, with 16 bases between the two ends. In DNA, the CDR3 is TGTGCCATCAGTGATGGAGGAGCACGACCGAATTCACCCCTCCACTTT. Amino acids: CAISDGGARPNSPLHF.

The V call is TRBV18, the J call TRBJ2-3; D possibly corresponds to TRBD1 (5 bases). V lost 0 bases and J lost 3, with 13 bases in between. Germline loops: CDR1 KGHSH, CDR2 LQKENI. The CDR3 is 16 amino acids. The CDR3 loop is CASSPPGPQKTDTQYF. The CDR3 DNA reads as TGTGCCAGCTCACCACCGGGGCCCCAAAAAACAGATACGCAGTATTTT.

The count of this clone is one. The chain employs TRBV9 and TRBJ1-2; D call uncertain. V was cut by 1 base and J by 7 bases, with 11 bases left in between. The CDR3 contains 13 residues. CDR1 SGDLS and CDR2 YYNGEE come from the germline V gene. The chain's CDR3 is CASSVLEVGGYTF. The CDR3 nucleotides are TGTGCCAGCAGCGTACTCGAAGTCGGTGGCTACACCTTC.

CDR3 sequence reads: CASSVNTGQPQHF. CDR3 bases: TGTGCCAGCAGCGTGAACACGGGTCAGCCCCAGCATTTT. This sequence joins TRBV13 and TRBJ1-5; D uncertain. V lost 5 bases and J lost 6, with 11 bases in between. The CDR3 length is 13 residues. Germline assignment: CDR1 PRHDT and CDR2 FYEKMQ (reference sequence).

The chain links TRBV6-5 to TRBJ1-1, with 8 nucleotides matching TRBD1. The V gene end was trimmed by 7 bases and the J gene end by 9 bases; junction bases not matched to a gene: 7. CDR3 length: 12 amino acids. Germline V gene sequence: CDR1 MNHEY, CDR2 SVGAGI. DNA of the CDR3: TGTGCCAGCACCCCGGACAGGGCCAAAGCTTTCTTT. Translating gives CASTPDRAKAFF.

The gene calls are TRBV27 and TRBJ2-1; D not certain. Germline CDR1 is MNHEY and CDR2 is SMNVEV (reference sequence). CDR3 length: 14 amino acids. Trimming stripped 4 bases from V and 8 bases from J, with 15 bases between. The CDR3 DNA reads TGTGCCAGCAGTTCTAGACAAATCGGCGATGAGCAGTTCTTC. This translates into CASSSRQIGDEQFF.

The chain employs TRBV6-6 and TRBJ2-7; D tentatively reads TRBD1 or TRBD2 (5 bases each). This CDR3 is 14 amino acids long. Trimming cost V 2 bases and J 2 bases, with 10 bases left between them. The germline V gene has CDR1 MNHNY and CDR2 SVGAGI (reference sequence). Here the CDR3 DNA reads TGTGCCAGCAGTTACCGGGACCATCCCTACGAGCAGTACTTC. Residues: CASSYRDHPYEQYF.

This chain connects TRBV28 to TRBJ1-2, with 9 nucleotides matching TRBD1. The CDR3 has 15 amino acids. With 5 bases clipped from V and 8 bases from J, the junction kept 12 bases outside the gene matches. Germline V gene sequence: CDR1 MDHEN, CDR2 SYDVKM. The CDR3 protein is CASSPAGTGNIGYTF. The CDR3 DNA follows: TGTGCCAGCAGTCCCGCTGGGACAGGGAATATAGGCTACACCTTC.